Listed below are T cell receptor beta chains from one sample, sequenced in a study of shared clonotypes between healthy human individuals. Some clones are missing from TCRdb's copy, which holds only in-frame ones; the method was immunoSEQ multiplex PCR. The table includes roughly 2.2 million clones, around 90% detected once. Source material: naive CD4+ T cells from PBMCs. These TCRs come from a man younger than 30 in good health. Some clones in this sample may be carry-over from other donors' samples. Both conserved end residues are part of each CDR3. D genes are given only for firm matches. Size values are once, few and many counts, or a class for expanded clones, and some rows have none.

j_call	v_call	d_call	clone_size	cdr3_aa	cdr3_nt
TRBJ1-6	TRBV27	-	-	CASRPGLNNSPLHF	TGTGCCAGCAGGCCGGGACTAAATAATTCACCCCTCCACTTT
TRBJ2-7	TRBV5-1	-	-	CASSLDSARTFYEQYF	TGCGCCAGCAGCTTGGATTCCGCGAGAACATTTTACGAGCAGTACTTC
TRBJ2-1	TRBV15	-	-	CATSRGSLGYEQFF	TGTGCCACCAGCAGAGGCAGTTTAGGGTATGAGCAGTTCTTC
TRBJ2-7	TRBV2	TRBD1	-	CASSAQGAAYEQYF	TGTGCCAGCAGTGCGCAGGGGGCGGCCTACGAGCAGTACTTC
TRBJ2-2	TRBV19	TRBD2	-	CASSSGRFTGELFF	TGTGCCAGTAGTAGCGGGAGATTTACCGGGGAGCTGTTTTTT
TRBJ1-4	TRBV28	-	-	CASSSQKLFF	TGTGCCAGCAGTTCCCAAAAACTGTTTTTT
TRBJ1-2	TRBV28	-	once	CASSPDRPSNGYTF	TGTGCCAGCAGCCCTGATAGGCCGTCTAATGGCTACACCTTC
TRBJ2-3	TRBV5-1	-	-	CASSLQGTDTQYF	TGCGCCAGCAGCTTGCAGGGTACAGATACGCAGTATTTT
TRBJ2-1	TRBV9	TRBD2	-	CASSPRTSMHEQFF	TGTGCCAGCAGCCCGAGGACTAGTATGCATGAGCAGTTCTTC
TRBJ2-3	TRBV15	-	-	CATSRVFRAGRDTQYF	TGTGCCACCAGCAGAGTATTCAGGGCAGGGAGGGATACGCAGTATTTT
TRBJ2-3	TRBV5-1	-	-	CASSARFTDTQYF	TGCGCCAGCAGCGCGCGGTTCACAGATACGCAGTATTTT
TRBJ2-7	TRBV7-7	-	-	CASSFRGALSYEQYF	TGTGCCAGCAGCTTCAGAGGAGCCCTCTCCTACGAGCAGTACTTC
TRBJ1-4	TRBV5-8	-	-	CASSFRDGEKLFF	TGTGCCAGCAGCTTCCGGGACGGCGAAAAACTGTTTTTT
TRBJ2-3	TRBV28	-	-	CASSLEDTQYF	TGTGCCAGCAGTTTAGAAGATACGCAGTATTTT
TRBJ2-2	TRBV4-2	-	-	CASSLSNTGELFF	TGTGCCAGCAGCCTGTCCAACACCGGGGAGCTGTTTTTT
TRBJ1-1	TRBV6-1	-	-	CASSEDRKGRAFF	TGTGCCAGCAGTGAAGATAGGAAGGGAAGAGCTTTCTTT
TRBJ2-5	TRBV4-2	TRBD2	-	CASSQDVSGRATGETQYF	TGTGCCAGCAGCCAAGATGTAAGCGGGAGGGCCACGGGGGAGACCCAGTACTTC
TRBJ2-2	TRBV27	TRBD2	-	CASSFSSGTNTGELFF	TGTGCCAGCAGTTTCTCTAGCGGAACGAACACCGGGGAGCTGTTTTTT
TRBJ1-1	TRBV6-1	-	-	CAGQTEFMNTEAFF	TGTGCCGGGCAGACGGAATTCATGAACACTGAAGCTTTCTTT
TRBJ2-1	TRBV10-3	TRBD2	-	CAISERWEGNNEQFF	TGTGCCATCAGTGAGAGGTGGGAGGGGAACAATGAGCAGTTCTTC